This T cell receptor (beta chain) was found in a study of blood T cell repertoires in COVID-19. Overall study: In each case, the material was cDNA or gDNA derived from T cells, B-cell-depleted T cells, or PBMCs.

Participant ages covered roughly 18 to 89 years across around 25 US areas. Each participant's cohort was designated according to participant-reported clinical history. Before being deemed recovered, Cohort 3 donors had two negative PCRs, clearance, or symptom resolution. Clones were sequenced by immunoSEQ multiplex PCR, and TCRdb holds only the in-frame ones, with some missing. The sample includes about 310,000 clones, approximately 88% of them seen just once. The CDR3 totals 13 residues. V lost 3 bases to trimming and J lost 7 bases; unmatched junction nucleotides: 6. Germline V gene sequence: CDR1 DFQATT, CDR2 SNEGSKA (reference sequence).

The gene calls are TRBV20-1 and TRBJ1-5; 7 nucleotides agree with TRBD1. Material: PBMCs or T cells enriched from blood (not recorded which). This clonotype was sampled from a woman in her late teens or twenties who had recovered from COVID-19. CDR3 amino acids: CSASRQGGQPQHF. The CDR3 DNA follows: TGCAGTGCTAGTAGACAGGGTGGACAGCCCCAGCATTTT.